The present entry profiles one TCR beta chain with its context. This record comes from a study of blood T cell repertoires in COVID-19. Per the authors' pipeline: Estimation of nucleated cell counts was performed using reference gene primer amplification. Sequencing used immunoSEQ multiplex PCR; TCRdb keeps in-frame clones, though not all of them. V, J and clone size reflect that table, while D and trimming were determined from the DNA. Of around 130,000 clones in the sample, around 90% were seen once. Germline CDR1 is GTSNPN and CDR2 is SVGIG (reference sequence). The CDR3 spans 12 residues. Trimming cost V 8 bases and J 8 bases, with 15 bases left between them.

The chain couples TRBV30 to TRBJ1-4, with D tentatively TRBD1 (6 bases). The receptor was derived from a woman aged 80 or over with acute or convalescent COVID-19. The sequenced sample was peripheral blood. The CDR3 sequence: CAANRVGEKLFF. DNA for the CDR3: TGTGCCGCAAACAGGGTTGGAGAAAAACTGTTTTTT. Filled out from reference TRBV30 and TRBJ1-4, the complete variable domain reads SQTIHQWPATLVQPVGSPLSLECTVEGTSNPNLYWYRQAAGRGLQLLFYSVGIGQISSEVPQNLSASRPQDRQFILSSKKLLLSDSGFYLCAANRVGEKLFFGSGTQLSVL.